The 29 T cell receptor beta chains reported below all come from one sample, sequenced in a study of neurological immune-mediated disorders. Documented time point: technical triplicate 3. TCRdb ran MiXCR on the 5' RACE reads and lists one entry per CDR3 protein. The sample lists more than 25,000 distinct CDR3 sequences, about 17% occurring once. The sample was CD4+ T cells from blood. These receptors all stem from a female donor with HTLV-1-associated myelopathy (HAM/TSP).

The table lists this clonotype with many counts. J is TRBJ2-6 and V is TRBV7-9, with D perhaps TRBD1 (6 bases). The CDR3 totals 15 residues. Trimming cost V 5 bases and J 4 bases, with 12 bases left between them. Germline lookup yields CDR1 SEHNR and CDR2 FQNEAQ (reference sequence). The CDR3 DNA sequence: TGTGCCAGCAGCACCACAGGGTCCGGGGCCAACGTCCTGACTTTC. It yields the protein CASSTTGSGANVLTF.

This clonotype was found many times. The J gene is TRBJ2-3, the V gene TRBV29-1; 11 bases line up with TRBD1. The CDR3 covers 15 residues. V lost 5 bases to trimming and J lost 2 bases; unmatched junction nucleotides: 6. Germline loops: CDR1 SQVTM, CDR2 ANQGSEA. The CDR3 loop reads CSVYWTGGDTDTQYF. The CDR3 DNA follows: TGCAGCGTTTATTGGACAGGGGGCGACACAGATACGCAGTATTTT.

This clonotype was seen many times. V usage is TRBV7-2 and J usage is TRBJ1-6, with a possible D match to TRBD1 (6 bases). The CDR3 runs 15 residues. Trimming took off 0 bases at V and 7 bases at J, with 10 bases between the two ends. Germline V CDR1 and CDR2: SGHTA, FQGNSA. In nucleotides, the CDR3 is TGTGCCAGCAGCTTAGCGGGGGCGGGAAATTCACCCCTCCACTTT. This codes for CASSLAGAGNSPLHF.

This clonotype was seen ten or more times. In DNA form, the CDR3 reads TGTGCCAGCAGCTTAGGGCAGGGGAGGACTGAAGCTTTCTTT. This codes for CASSLGQGRTEAFF. The rearrangement uses TRBV7-2 and TRBJ1-1, with TRBD1 as a possible D gene (6 bases). The CDR3 length is 14 residues. Germline assignment: CDR1 SGHTA and CDR2 FQGNSA. Trimming took off 1 base at V and 5 bases at J, with 11 bases between the two ends. Using reference TRBV7-2 and TRBJ1-1 for the parts outside the CDR3, the full variable domain is GAGVSQSPSNKVTEKGKDVELRCDPISGHTALYWYRQSLGQGLEFLIYFQGNSAPDKSGLPSDRFSAERTGGSVSTLTIQRTQQEDSAVYLCASSLGQGRTEAFFGQGTRLTVV.

This clonotype was picked up many times. The rearrangement uses TRBV5-1 and TRBJ2-2; 8 nucleotides align to TRBD1. Germline CDR1 reads SGHRS; CDR2 reads YFSETQ. The CDR3 is 15 amino acids. With 4 bases clipped from V and 1 base from J, the junction kept 3 bases outside the gene matches. Written as DNA, the CDR3 is TGCGCCAGCAGCATGACAGGGGAGAACACCGGGGAGCTGTTTTTT. Encoded protein: CASSMTGENTGELFF.

This clonotype occurred many times. The CDR3 DNA reads as TGTGCCACCAATTACAGGGGGTCCATGAACACTGAAGCTTTCTTT. Translation gives CATNYRGSMNTEAFF. This chain joins TRBV12-3 or TRBV12-4 and TRBJ1-1; TRBD1 matches 8 bases. Trimming removed 10 bases from V and 0 bases from J; junction bases left unmatched: 10. The CDR3 loop spans 15 amino acids.

This clonotype counts as medium-sized. The chain uses TRBV7-2 and TRBJ2-1; 13 positions agree with TRBD2. Germline CDR1 is SGHTA and CDR2 is FQGNSA. J was trimmed by 14 bases and V by 5 bases; bases with no gene match: 12. CDR3 length equals 15 residues. CDR3 DNA sequence: TGTGCCAGCAGCCCTTGGACTAGCGGGGGATCCAAAAAGTTCTTC. Translated, it gives CASSPWTSGGSKKFF.

This clonotype was seen many times. The chain's CDR3 is CASSFPGGQSSYNEQFF. Written as DNA, the CDR3 is TGTGCCAGCAGCTTCCCGGGCGGTCAGAGCTCCTACAATGAGCAGTTCTTC. The rearrangement joins TRBV11-2 to TRBJ2-1; D is unresolved. The CDR3 has 17 residues. Germline V gene sequence: CDR1 SGHAT, CDR2 FQNNGV. V was clipped by 3 bases and J by 0 bases, with 15 bases between them.

The chain uses TRBV28 and TRBJ1-5; D uncertain. Germline V gene sequence: CDR1 MDHEN, CDR2 SYDVKM. The CDR3 has 20 amino acids. Trimming took off 6 bases at V and 3 bases at J, with 30 bases between the two ends. In nucleotides, the CDR3 is TGTGCCAGCAGAAAATACGGACTTCCCAGCCCCCGCAGCAACAATCAGCCCCAGCATTTT. It specifies CASRKYGLPSPRSNNQPQHF. Looking up the rest from reference TRBV28 and TRBJ1-5 gives the full variable domain: DVKVTQSSRYLVKRTGEKVFLECVQDMDHENMFWYRQDPGLGLRLIYFSYDVKMKEKGDIPEGYSVSREKKERFSLILESASTNQTSMYLCASRKYGLPSPRSNNQPQHFGDGTRLSIL.

The CDR3 DNA reads as TGCAGTGCCACTAGCGGGGGGGCAGCAGATACGCAGTATTTT. Translated: CSATSGGAADTQYF. The chain uses TRBV20-1 and TRBJ2-3; TRBD2 matches 13 bases. This CDR3 comprises 14 residues. Losses at the gene ends were 6 bases for V and 4 bases for J; bases not matched to a gene: 4. Germline CDR1 is DFQATT and CDR2 is SNEGSKA (reference sequence).

In this sample, this clonotype turned up many times. The gene calls are TRBV5-5 and TRBJ2-4; 12 bases fit TRBD2. V shed 0 bases, J shed 13 bases, and the junction held 8 bases outside the gene matches. Germline V gene sequence: CDR1 SGHKS, CDR2 YYEKEE (reference sequence). The CDR3 sequence is 15 residues long. CDR3 in DNA: TGTGCCAGCAGCTTGGATGGACTAGCGGGATGGATGCAGTACTTC. This encodes CASSLDGLAGWMQYF.

This clonotype was recorded many times. The chain joins TRBV6-1 to TRBJ2-7, with a weak D call TRBD2 (6 bases). The germline V gene has CDR1 MNHNS and CDR2 SASEGT. Trimming stripped 4 bases from V and 0 bases from J, with 13 bases between. The CDR3 extends over 15 amino acids. CDR3 DNA sequence: TGTGCCAGCAGTGTGGAGGGAGGCCTCTCCTACGAGCAGTACTTC. It specifies CASSVEGGLSYEQYF.

This clonotype was seen repeatedly, ten times or more. CDR3 protein: CASSYPTSPGLETQYF. In DNA form, the CDR3 reads TGTGCCAGCAGCTACCCGACCTCACCAGGGTTGGAGACCCAGTACTTC. The V gene is TRBV3-1, the J gene TRBJ2-5; D may be TRBD1 (5 bases). The V end was cut by 5 bases, the J end by 5 bases, with 21 bases between. Germline CDR1 and CDR2: LGHDT and YNNKEL (reference sequence). The CDR3 has 16 amino acids.

This clonotype has at least ten counts. This rearrangement joins TRBV5-1 to TRBJ2-3, with D unclear. There are 14 residues in the CDR3. Trimming took 3 bases from V and 2 from J, leaving 10 bases between them. Germline CDR1 and CDR2: SGHRS and YFSETQ. The CDR3 nucleotides read TGCGCCAGCAGCTCCGACAAAATCACAGATACGCAGTATTTT. This encodes CASSSDKITDTQYF. Complete variable domain (other parts from reference TRBV5-1 and TRBJ2-3): KAGVTQTPRYLIKTRGQQVTLSCSPISGHRSVSWYQQTPGQGLQFLFEYFSETQRNKGNFPGRFSGRQFSNSRSEMNVSTLELGDSALYLCASSSDKITDTQYFGPGTRLTVL.

This clonotype was picked up many times. V and J are TRBV20-1 and TRBJ1-2, with D possibly matching TRBD1 (5 bases). V shed 6 bases and J shed 7 bases, with 18 bases lying between them. There are 13 residues in the CDR3. Per germline, CDR1 DFQATT and CDR2 SNEGSKA (reference sequence). The CDR3 spells CSALGGGEVGYTF. DNA for the CDR3: TGCAGTGCCCTCGGGGGGGGGGAAGTTGGCTACACCTTC.

On this clonotype: An end of the junction differs from the germline gene, which may be a read error. This chain links TRBV7-2 with TRBJ2-5; D is ambiguous. The germline CDR1 and CDR2 sequences are SGHTA and FQGNSA. The CDR3 loop spans 11 amino acids. The CDR3 spells CDSSLGETQYF. CDR3 sequence (DNA): TGTGACAGCAGCTTAGGAGAGACACAGTACTTC.

This clonotype was counted at least ten times. V is TRBV27 and J is TRBJ2-2; tentative D call: TRBD2 (5 bases). The germline V and J ends were trimmed by 7 bases and 7 bases, with 16 bases remaining between them. This CDR3 comprises 14 residues. Germline loops: CDR1 MNHEY, CDR2 SMNVEV (reference sequence). CDR3 DNA sequence: TGTGCCAGCATGAGAGAGAGGAGGATCGGGGAGCTGTTTTTT. Translating gives CASMRERRIGELFF.

In its sample, this clonotype was seen many times. V and J are TRBV28 and TRBJ2-7, with 7 positions matching TRBD1. The CDR3 is 15 amino acids. V dropped 5 bases and J dropped 2; count of bases not matched to a gene: 9. Germline loops: CDR1 MDHEN, CDR2 SYDVKM. This chain's CDR3 is CASSNRGVVAYEQYF. CDR3 sequence (DNA): TGTGCCAGCAGTAACAGGGGCGTGGTGGCCTACGAGCAGTACTTC.

This clonotype has at least ten counts. The chain links TRBV5-5 to TRBJ2-5, with TRBD2 identical over 14 bases. V lost 0 bases, J lost 3 bases, and 4 bases stayed unmatched. Germline assignment: CDR1 SGHKS and CDR2 YYEKEE (reference sequence). The CDR3 is 17 amino acids. This CDR3 is CASSLDGLAGGKETQYF. CDR3 nucleotides: TGTGCCAGCAGCTTGGACGGACTAGCGGGAGGTAAAGAGACCCAGTACTTC.

Only one count was recorded for this clonotype. A much larger clone is a single base away; this may be a read error. The chain links TRBV6-1 to TRBJ1-4; 7 positions agree with TRBD1. CDR1 MNHNS and CDR2 SASEGT come from the germline V gene. CDR3 length: 18 residues. Trimming at V came to 5 bases and at J to 8 bases, leaving 20 bases not matched to a gene. The CDR3 loop reads CASSPTKGGIGGREKLFF. The CDR3 nucleotides are TGTGCCAGCAGTCCGACAAAAGGGGGCATAGGGGGACGCGAAAAACTGTTTTTT.

By sample fraction, this clonotype is medium-sized. The chain recombines TRBV18 with TRBJ2-2, with 8 bases fitting TRBD1. This CDR3 has 18 residues. In germline, CDR1 is KGHSH, CDR2 LQKENI. Trimming cost V 3 bases and J 0 bases; bases outside gene matches: 9. The CDR3 protein is CASSPLDRAGPNTGELFF. The CDR3 DNA reads as TGTGCCAGCTCACCTCTGGACAGGGCCGGTCCGAACACCGGGGAGCTGTTTTTT.

This clonotype was found many times. V usage is TRBV5-1 and J usage is TRBJ2-7; 9 bases are a match to TRBD1. The CDR3 contains 15 residues. Losses at the gene ends were 0 bases for V and 2 bases for J; bases not matched to a gene: 3. Germline assignment: CDR1 SGHRS and CDR2 YFSETQ. The DNA of the CDR3 is TGCGCCAGCAGCTTGGAGGACAGGGGAACCTACGAGCAGTACTTC. Translation: CASSLEDRGTYEQYF.

This clonotype was recorded at least ten times. The chain recombines TRBV20-1 with TRBJ2-5, with TRBD2 as a possible D gene (5 bases). V gave up 6 bases and J gave up 0 bases, with 17 bases separating them. Germline V lookup: CDR1 DFQATT, CDR2 SNEGSKA (reference sequence). The CDR3 covers 15 residues. The CDR3 sequence is CSALTRDLYQETQYF. CDR3 bases: TGCAGTGCCCTGACCCGGGATTTATACCAAGAGACCCAGTACTTC.

The sample holds many counts of this clonotype. The chain links TRBV5-1 to TRBJ2-3; TRBD1 matches at 8 bases. Per the germline V gene, CDR1 is SGHRS and CDR2 is YFSETQ. V lost 6 bases and J lost 1; bases outside the gene matches: 10. This CDR3 region has 16 residues. The CDR3, as DNA: TGCGCCAGCAACACCGCAGGGGGCTACGGCACAGATACGCAGTATTTT. Its protein product is CASNTAGGYGTDTQYF.

The table lists this clonotype with many counts. The V and J genes are TRBV4-1 and TRBJ2-1; perhaps D is TRBD1 or TRBD2 (5 bases each). Germline V gene lookup returns CDR1 MGHRA and CDR2 YSYEKL. The CDR3 is 16 amino acids. V lost 0 bases and J 8 bases, leaving 17 bases between the germline ends. The CDR3 nucleotides are TGCGCCAGCAGCCAAGAAGTAGGGGCAGGGAGTGATGAGCAGTTCTTC. It codes for CASSQEVGAGSDEQFF.

This clonotype was seen ten or more times. CDR3 region: CASSLGAVSGDQYF. In DNA form, the CDR3 reads TGTGCCAGCAGCTTGGGGGCGGTTTCAGGGGACCAGTACTTC. The genes are TRBV5-6 and TRBJ2-5, with TRBD1 as a possible D gene (6 bases). The CDR3 runs to 14 residues. The germline CDR1 and CDR2 sequences are SGHDT and YYEEEE. Trimming removed 0 bases at V and 10 bases at J, with 16 bases between. The entire variable domain, with the rest obtained from reference TRBV5-6 and TRBJ2-5, is as follows: DAGVTQSPTHLIKTRGQQVTLRCSPKSGHDTVSWYQQALGQGPQFIFQYYEEEERQRGNFPDRFSGHQFPNYSSELNVNALLLGDSALYLCASSLGAVSGDQYFGPGTRLLVL.

This clonotype was observed at least ten times. The chain has TRBV4-3 and TRBJ2-7; the match to TRBD1 covers 7 bases. Germline V gene lookup returns CDR1 LGHNA and CDR2 YSLEER. The CDR3 loop spans 14 amino acids. Losses at the gene ends were 1 base for V and 3 bases for J; bases not matched to a gene: 3. The CDR3 DNA reads TGCGCCAGCAGCCAAGTGGGGACAGTCTACGAGCAGTACTTC. It yields the protein CASSQVGTVYEQYF.

In this sample, this clonotype turned up many times. The V call is TRBV7-2, the J call TRBJ2-7; TRBD2 agrees at 8 bases. With 6 bases clipped from V and 3 bases from J, the junction kept 7 bases outside the gene matches. The CDR3 length is 14 residues. Germline V lookup: CDR1 SGHTA, CDR2 FQGNSA. CDR3 in DNA: TGTGCCAGCAGGGGGGGGACTAGGTTCTACGAGCAGTACTTC. Its translation is CASRGGTRFYEQYF. Complete variable domain (other parts from reference TRBV7-2 and TRBJ2-7): GAGVSQSPSNKVTEKGKDVELRCDPISGHTALYWYRQSLGQGLEFLIYFQGNSAPDKSGLPSDRFSAERTGGSVSTLTIQRTQQEDSAVYLCASRGGTRFYEQYFGPGTRLTVT.

The chain links TRBV20-1 to TRBJ2-2; either TRBD1 or TRBD2 may supply D (5 bases each). The CDR3 runs 14 residues. With 6 bases removed from V and 4 bases from J, the gap between germline ends came to 15 bases. Per germline, CDR1 DFQATT and CDR2 SNEGSKA (reference sequence). The CDR3 spells CSATGKGVTGELFF. For the CDR3, the DNA is TGCAGTGCAACCGGGAAAGGGGTCACCGGGGAGCTGTTTTTT.